This T cell receptor (beta chain) was captured in a study of identical twins. Overall study results and limits: There were fewer insertions in abundant cord blood beta clonotypes, but memory repertoires showed no such pattern.

A universal primer site arose from template switching, and cDNA bore unique molecular identifiers. TCRdb redid the calling of the 5' RACE reads with MiXCR, one entry per CDR3 protein. Of approximately 220,000 distinct CDR3 sequences listed, around 8.1% are singletons. A word on this clonotype: The antigen remains unidentified.

The same sample was also used in a study of yellow fever vaccine responses in identical twins. That study adds: Twins reportedly mounted vaccine T cell responses that seemed partly convergent, partly personalized.

The source material was memory (CD45RO+) T cells sorted from blood. This sequence originates from a woman aged 18-29 years in good health.

DNA of the CDR3: TGTGCCAGCAGTTCCACAGCGGAGGCGTCCTACAATGAGCAGTTCTTC. As protein: CASSSTAEASYNEQFF. V gene TRBV6-5 combines with J gene TRBJ2-1; D may be TRBD2 (5 bases). CDR1 is MNHEY, CDR2 SVGAGI, per germline. Trimming shortened V by 4 bases and J by 1 base, and 14 bases separated the two germline ends. CDR3 length: 16 residues.